The sequence of this TCR beta chain was determined in a study of CD8 T cells in Susac syndrome. There are 12 residues in the CDR3. Trimming cost V 4 bases and J 6 bases, with 10 bases left between them. Germline V gene sequence: CDR1 SGHRS, CDR2 YFSETQ. RNA totalling roughly 0.5 to 1 ug underwent reverse transcription with random hexamers. Coverage of TCR beta CDR3 amplification by immunoSEQ multiplex PCR extended to 54 Vbeta and 13 Jbeta. In TCRdb, the immunoSEQ multiplex PCR reads were re-called with MiXCR into one record per CDR3 protein. This sample has about 430,000 distinct CDR3 sequences; around 83% occur once, and the top ten carry about 0.1%.

The origin of this receptor is a human donor with multiple sclerosis. The specimen sequenced was CD8+ T cells from PBMCs. The chain combines TRBV5-1 with TRBJ1-1, with D unresolved. This chain's CDR3 is CASSVDGAEAFF. The DNA of the CDR3 is TGCGCCAGCAGCGTAGACGGCGCTGAAGCTTTCTTT.